The 21 T cell receptor beta chains below were found in one sample sequenced in a study of Graves' ophthalmopathy and Graves' hyperthyroidism. Investigators amplified TCR beta CDR3 regions from RNA transcripts. HTBI primers were used in a first-round RT-PCR, which preceded a second-round multiplex PCR. TCRdb recomputed calls from the multiplex PCR reads with MiXCR, one row per CDR3 protein. The table lists 200,000 to 300,000 distinct CDR3 sequences, about 46% of them singletons. Material for sequencing was peripheral blood. The receptors shown here come from an adult man with Graves' ophthalmopathy.

Note on this clonotype: In this CDR3 the conserved last residue, phenylalanine or tryptophan, is missing, so a read error is likely. It is unclear where the CDR3 begins or ends on the DNA, so no DNA is shown, and the CDR3 is as TCRdb lists it. The V gene is TRBV29-1, the J gene TRBJ1-4; the table's D call, TRBD1, was not checked against the DNA. The germline V gene has CDR1 SQVTM and CDR2 ANQGSEA. Ends included, the CDR3 has 9 residues. Here the CDR3 reads CSVEDGTGY.

This clonotype was seen once. The rearrangement uses TRBV7-8 and TRBJ2-7, with 8 bases lining up with TRBD2. Germline values: CDR1 SGHVS, CDR2 FQNEAQ. V lost 5 bases and J lost 7; bases outside the gene matches: 13. The length of the CDR3 is 15 residues. CDR3 loop: CASSPATGRAVEQYF. CDR3 DNA: TGTGCCAGCAGCCCCGCGACCGGGAGGGCGGTTGAGCAGTACTTC.

This rearrangement joins TRBV6-5 to TRBJ1-1; 9 bases line up with TRBD1. Germline V gene data show CDR1 as MNHEY and CDR2 as SVGAGI. V gave up 8 bases and J gave up 3 bases; unmatched junction bases: 13. The CDR3 extends over 16 amino acids. In nucleotides, the CDR3 is TGTGCCAGCGGCCACCTAGGGACAGGGAGGGACACTGAAGCTTTCTTT. Amino acid sequence: CASGHLGTGRDTEAFF.

The chain has TRBV6-5 and TRBJ1-2; possibly TRBD1 for D (5 bases). Trimming took 4 bases from V and 4 from J, leaving 10 bases between them. Germline assignment: CDR1 MNHEY and CDR2 SVGAGI. This CDR3 contains 13 residues. Here the CDR3 DNA reads TGTGCCAGCAGTTTCGACAGCGTCTATGGCTACACCTTC. This gives the protein CASSFDSVYGYTF.

The J gene is TRBJ1-4, the V gene TRBV14; D ambiguous. From germline, CDR1 is SGHDN and CDR2 FVKESK. V shed 1 base and J shed 3 bases, with 18 bases lying between them. The CDR3 runs 18 residues. CDR3 region: CASSQVVGPVWANEKLFF. Written as DNA, the CDR3 is TGTGCCAGCAGCCAAGTCGTAGGGCCAGTGTGGGCTAATGAAAAACTGTTTTTT.

About this clonotype: A junction end diverges from the germline sequence, so it may reflect a read error. The chain joins TRBV10-3 to TRBJ2-7, with D hard to call. The V gene's germline CDR1 is ENHRY and CDR2 SYGVKD. The CDR3 contains 15 residues. CDR3 DNA: TGTGCCAGCAGTTACCCTCCGCCCAGCTCCTACGAGCAGTACTTC. Its protein is CASSYPPPSSYEQYF.

This chain links TRBV7-9 with TRBJ1-2; 9 positions agree with TRBD1. Germline trimming cut 3 bases from V and 10 bases from J; bases unmatched to any gene: 6. Germline CDR1 is SEHNR and CDR2 is FQNEAQ (reference sequence). The CDR3 contains 13 residues. The CDR3 DNA reads TGTGCCAGCAGCTTCGGGACAGGGCCCTACTACACCTTC. Translating it yields CASSFGTGPYYTF.

This chain connects TRBV11-2 to TRBJ2-3, with 10 bases matching TRBD2. The V gene's germline CDR1 is SGHAT and CDR2 FQNNGV. V shed 5 bases, J shed 2 bases, and the junction held 7 bases outside the gene matches. The CDR3 spans 16 residues. CDR3: CASSRSTSGTTDTQYF. CDR3 bases: TGTGCCAGCAGCCGAAGCACTAGCGGGACCACAGATACGCAGTATTTT.

The chain is built from TRBV10-3 and TRBJ1-6; D gene uncertain. Germline CDR1 reads ENHRY; CDR2 reads SYGVKD. The CDR3 has 15 amino acids. V was clipped by 3 bases and J by 2 bases, with 8 bases between them. The CDR3 reads CAISEREAYNSPLHF. In DNA, the CDR3 is TGTGCCATCAGTGAACGAGAAGCCTATAATTCACCCCTCCACTTT.

J is TRBJ1-3 and V is TRBV13; D is possibly TRBD1 (5 bases). The CDR3 covers 15 residues. Germline values: CDR1 PRHDT, CDR2 FYEKMQ (reference sequence). Trimming took off 5 bases at V and 4 bases at J, with 15 bases between the two ends. CDR3 bases: TGTGCCAGCAGCGCCCCGTGGACACTCGGAAACACCATATATTTT. It encodes CASSAPWTLGNTIYF.

This CDR3 reads CSVWDRGWGEQYF. The DNA of the CDR3 is TGCAGCGTTTGGGACAGGGGCTGGGGCGAGCAGTACTTC. The V gene is TRBV29-1, the J gene TRBJ2-7; 10 positions match TRBD1. The CDR3 is 13 amino acids. Trimming cost V 5 bases and J 6 bases; bases outside gene matches: 7. From germline, CDR1 is SQVTM and CDR2 ANQGSEA.

This clonotype was recorded once. The chain is built from TRBV27 and TRBJ1-1; 8 nucleotides line up with TRBD1. Looked up from germline, CDR1 is MNHEY and CDR2 is SMNVEV (reference sequence). The CDR3 covers 13 residues. The V and J ends lost 5 bases and 9 bases, in that order; junction bases with no gene match: 8. The CDR3 sequence is CASSAGGQAKAFF. CDR3 in DNA: TGTGCCAGCAGTGCGGGGGGACAGGCCAAAGCTTTCTTT.

The table lists this clonotype with a few counts. The chain combines TRBV12-3 or TRBV12-4 with TRBJ2-5; TRBD2 aligns across 12 bases. Trimming cost V 3 bases and J 7 bases; bases outside gene matches: 6. The CDR3 loop spans 15 amino acids. This chain's CDR3 is CASSLTSGSQGTQYF. The CDR3, as DNA: TGTGCCAGCAGTTTGACTAGCGGGAGCCAGGGGACCCAGTACTTC.

The genes are TRBV6-1 and TRBJ2-7; D may correspond to TRBD1 or TRBD2 (5 bases each). The CDR3 loop spans 16 amino acids. The germline gives CDR1 MNHNS, CDR2 SASEGT. V lost 6 bases to trimming and J lost 0 bases, with 18 bases between them. The CDR3 DNA follows: TGTGCCAGCAGGGCGTCCGGGACCACCCTCTCCTACGAGCAGTACTTC. Protein sequence: CASRASGTTLSYEQYF.

This clonotype turned up a few times. The chain recombines TRBV20-1 with TRBJ2-7; D is ambiguous. The ends were cut back, 4 bases at V and 4 bases at J, with 8 bases in the middle. The CDR3 contains 11 residues. Germline CDR1 DFQATT, CDR2 SNEGSKA (reference sequence). The CDR3 nucleotides are TGCAGTGCTAATCAAGGGTACGAGCAGTACTTC. It is translated as CSANQGYEQYF.

The chain has TRBV9 and TRBJ2-5, with TRBD1 identical over 7 bases. This CDR3 spans 15 amino acids. The V and J ends lost 0 bases and 3 bases, in that order; junction bases with no gene match: 5. From germline, CDR1 is SGDLS and CDR2 YYNGEE. The CDR3 DNA reads TGTGCCAGCAGCGTAGGCCCGACAGGGAAAGAGACCCAGTACTTC. Translating gives CASSVGPTGKETQYF. The variable domain in full, with the rest retrieved from reference TRBV9 and TRBJ2-5, is DSGVTQTPKHLITATGQRVTLRCSPRSGDLSVYWYQQSLDQGLQFLIQYYNGEERAKGNILERFSAQQFPDLHSELNLSSLELGDSALYFCASSVGPTGKETQYFGPGTRLLVL.

The chain links TRBV7-9 to TRBJ2-7; possible D gene TRBD2, 5 bases. The length of the CDR3 is 15 residues. Germline CDR1 is SEHNR and CDR2 is FQNEAQ (reference sequence). V dropped 3 bases and J dropped 4 bases, with 16 bases sitting between them. Here the CDR3 reads CASSFQEVRSYEQYF. CDR3 DNA sequence: TGTGCCAGCAGCTTCCAGGAGGTGAGGAGTTACGAGCAGTACTTC.

This clonotype was found a few times. The chain links TRBV10-3 to TRBJ2-7, with D uncertain. The CDR3 is made up of 11 amino acids. V lost 0 bases and J 6 bases, leaving 3 bases between the germline ends. CDR1 and CDR2 (germline): ENHRY, SYGVKD. The CDR3 is CAISESVEQYF. CDR3 in DNA: TGTGCCATCAGTGAGTCAGTCGAGCAGTACTTC.

This clonotype has a count of ten or more. The J gene is TRBJ2-6, the V gene TRBV29-1, with D unclear. CDR3 size: 14 residues. The ends were cut back, 0 bases at V and 4 bases at J, with 7 bases in the middle. Looked up from germline, CDR1 is SQVTM and CDR2 is ANQGSEA. CDR3 sequence reads: CSVEEGYGANVLTF. Here the CDR3 DNA reads TGCAGCGTTGAAGAAGGGTACGGGGCCAACGTCCTGACTTTC.

In this sample, this clonotype turned up a few times. The chain has TRBV7-8 and TRBJ2-7; D is ambiguous. CDR3 length: 15 residues. Germline V gene sequence: CDR1 SGHVS, CDR2 FQNEAQ. Trimming removed 1 base at V and 3 bases at J, with 13 bases between. The CDR3 bases are TGTGCCAGCAGCTTAGGAAGGCTAGGTGGCTACGAGCAGTACTTC. As protein: CASSLGRLGGYEQYF.

This clonotype was counted only a few times. The rearrangement uses TRBV4-1 and TRBJ1-2, with no clear D. Germline V gene sequence: CDR1 MGHRA, CDR2 YSYEKL. The CDR3 has 14 amino acids. V was pared by 1 base and J by 2 bases, with 8 bases between. Here the CDR3 DNA reads TGCGCCAGCAGCCAAGTGAGACAAAACTATGGCTACACCTTC. Its translation: CASSQVRQNYGYTF.